Shown below are 8 T cell receptor beta chains from a single sample sequenced in a study of vaccination effects on CD4 cells after COVID-19. Produced via immunoSEQ multiplex PCR; TCRdb's table is partial and in-frame only. The repertoire holds approximately 70,000 clones, with approximately 72% as singletons. Antigen-specific CD4+ T cells were expanded (with viral peptide pools) by the ViraFEST assay ahead of sequencing. Cells that had been cultured for about 10 days were the source of isolated CD4+ T cells. People in the vaccine group had not been infected with SARS-CoV-2 before, and their nucleocapsid antibodies were negative. These receptors' targets are unknown. The starting material was CD4+ T cells from PBMCs cultured with HCoV-NL63 spike peptides, obtained before COVID-19 vaccination. These receptors were taken from a human donor who received a COVID-19 vaccine.

V gene TRBV5-1 combines with J gene TRBJ1-5, with 9 bases that match TRBD1. J lost 4 bases, V lost 4 bases, and 3 bases had no gene match. Germline V gives CDR1 SGHRS, CDR2 YFSETQ. The CDR3 loop spans 14 amino acids. Here the CDR3 reads CASSPGTGNQPQHF. The CDR3 DNA sequence: TGCGCCAGCAGCCCAGGGACAGGGAATCAGCCCCAGCATTTT.

The chain employs TRBV6-6 and TRBJ1-6; 9 bases map to TRBD1. The length of the CDR3 is 14 residues. The J segment lost 10 bases and the V segment lost 6 bases, leaving 7 bases of the junction unmatched. Germline V lookup: CDR1 MNHNY, CDR2 SVGAGI (reference sequence). For the CDR3, the DNA is TGTGCCAGCAGCTCAACAGGGGGCGAATCACCCCTCCACTTT. Translated, it gives CASSSTGGESPLHF.

The J gene is TRBJ1-2, the V gene TRBV7-2; D remains unclear. The CDR3 runs to 15 residues. V shed 4 bases and J shed 2 bases, with 14 bases lying between them. Looked up from germline, CDR1 is SGHTA and CDR2 is FQGNSA. CDR3 coding DNA: TGTGCCAGCAGCTCCAGCGGAGCAGAAAACTATGGCTACACCTTC. This encodes CASSSSGAENYGYTF. The whole variable domain, remainder taken from reference TRBV7-2 and TRBJ1-2, is GAGVSQSPSNKVTEKGKDVELRCDPISGHTALYWYRQSLGQGLEFLIYFQGNSAPDKSGLPSDRFSAERTGGSVSTLTIQRTQQEDSAVYLCASSSSGAENYGYTFGSGTRLTVV.

Note on this clone: This likely comes from a read error, as the CDR3 has no conserved phenylalanine or tryptophan at its end. The DNA is left out, because the CDR3 cannot be placed on it with certainty; the CDR3 is given as TCRdb lists it. This rearrangement joins TRBV3-1 (or the pseudogene TRBV3-2) to TRBJ1-4; the DNA was not used to check the table's D call, TRBD1. Germline V gene data show CDR1 as LGHDT and CDR2 as YNNKEL (reference sequence). The CDR3 is 11 residues long, ends included. The CDR3 reads CASSQTFLRGV.

The CDR3 loop reads CASSGRASTNEKLFF. For the CDR3, the DNA is TGTGCCAGCAGTGGCAGGGCCTCAACTAATGAAAAACTGTTTTTT. The gene calls are TRBV2 and TRBJ1-4, with D possibly being TRBD1 (5 bases). Between the trimmed V and J ends, which lost 4 bases and 0 bases, there was a span of 9 bases. Germline V gene lookup returns CDR1 SNHLY and CDR2 FYNNEI. The CDR3 loop spans 15 amino acids. The whole variable domain, filled in from reference TRBV2 and TRBJ1-4, reads EPEVTQTPSHQVTQMGQEVILRCVPISNHLYFYWYRQILGQKVEFLVSFYNNEISEKSEIFDDQFSVERPDGSNFTLKIRSTKLEDSAMYFCASSGRASTNEKLFFGSGTQLSVL.

CDR3 bases: TGTGCCAGCAGCCCCACAGGGGTAACAGATACGCAGTATTTT. It yields the protein CASSPTGVTDTQYF. V is TRBV7-7 and J is TRBJ2-3; the match to TRBD1 covers 7 bases. Germline V gives CDR1 SSHAT, CDR2 FNYEAQ (reference sequence). This CDR3 spans 14 amino acids. V trimming: 5 bases; J trimming: 3 bases; junction bases outside the gene matches: 5.

This sequence joins TRBV4-2 and TRBJ1-4, with TRBD1 as a possible D gene (6 bases). CDR1 LGHNA and CDR2 YNFKEQ come from the germline V gene. This CDR3 comprises 16 residues. The V gene lost 0 bases and the J gene lost 8 bases, with 16 bases spanning the gap. The CDR3 reads CASSQDQTGPGEKLFF. In nucleotides, the CDR3 is TGTGCCAGCAGCCAAGATCAAACAGGGCCTGGGGAAAAACTGTTTTTT.

The J gene is TRBJ2-3, the V gene TRBV7-2, with 9 bases identical to TRBD1. J was trimmed by 4 bases and V by 6 bases; bases with no gene match: 5. The CDR3 runs to 14 residues. In germline, CDR1 is SGHTA, CDR2 FQGNSA. This CDR3 reads CASRTDRGADTQYF. For the CDR3, the DNA is TGTGCCAGCAGAACGGACAGGGGTGCAGATACGCAGTATTTT.